This T cell receptor beta chain stems from a study of T cell responses to AZD1222 COVID-19 vaccine. General study points: Repertoires were obtained solely post-peak T cell response. Reports say nearly half of spike-specific TCRs go after unmutated variant regions.

With regard to this clone: No antigen is known for it.

Trimming shortened V by 6 bases and J by 0 bases, and 18 bases separated the two germline ends. Germline CDR1 LGHDT, CDR2 YNNKEL (reference sequence). The CDR3 length is 17 residues. Clones were read by immunoSEQ multiplex PCR, and TCRdb kept only the in-frame ones, dropping some. The sample shows about 110,000 clones, roughly nine tenths of them seen only once. The rearrangement joins TRBV3-1 (or the pseudogene TRBV3-2) to TRBJ1-3; the D is unclear. The TCR comes from an adult in good health. This specimen was peripheral blood, taken on day 0 of AZD1222 vaccination. The CDR3 DNA reads TGTGCCAGCAGACAGTCAGTGGGGTCGGTCTCTGGAAACACCATATATTTT. Translated, it gives CASRQSVGSVSGNTIYF.